The 22 T cell receptor beta chains given below trace back to one sample, sequenced in a study of cytomegalovirus exposure and HLA in healthy donors. Use of 60 Vbeta and 13 Jbeta primers characterized the PCR. Libraries were prepared by immunoSEQ multiplex PCR; TCRdb keeps only in-frame clonotypes and omits some of them. Counted here are 100,000 to 150,000 clones, about 82% occurring once; the ten biggest clones make up about 1.9%. The specimen sequenced was PBMCs. The receptors were gathered from a man aged 50-59 years in good health and CMV-seronegative.

This clone was recorded a few times. The rearrangement joins TRBV7-2 to TRBJ1-5, with TRBD1 matching 7 bases. Germline V gene lookup returns CDR1 SGHTA and CDR2 FQGNSA. V lost 0 bases to trimming and J lost 3 bases; unmatched junction nucleotides: 8. The CDR3 sequence is 17 residues long. CDR3 protein: CASSLALSGTDNQPQHF. The CDR3 DNA reads TGTGCCAGCAGCTTAGCCCTGTCTGGGACAGACAATCAGCCCCAGCATTTT. Full variable domain (outside the CDR3, taken from reference TRBV7-2 and TRBJ1-5): GAGVSQSPSNKVTEKGKDVELRCDPISGHTALYWYRQSLGQGLEFLIYFQGNSAPDKSGLPSDRFSAERTGGSVSTLTIQRTQQEDSAVYLCASSLALSGTDNQPQHFGDGTRLSIL.

V is TRBV4-3 and J is TRBJ1-2, with D perhaps TRBD1 (5 bases). This CDR3 comprises 15 residues. Trimming pared 4 bases from V and 0 bases from J, leaving 12 bases between. Germline loops: CDR1 LGHNA, CDR2 YSLEER. The CDR3 coding sequence is TGCGCCAGCAGCCTCTCTGGGGGGACTAACTATGGCTACACCTTC. This translates into CASSLSGGTNYGYTF.

The chain has TRBV10-3 and TRBJ2-2; D call uncertain. The V gene's germline CDR1 is ENHRY and CDR2 SYGVKD. The CDR3 has 13 amino acids. The V end was cut by 0 bases, the J end by 5 bases, with 4 bases between. In nucleotides, the CDR3 is TGTGCCATCAGTGAGTCTTTAACCGGGGAGCTGTTTTTT. The encoded protein is CAISESLTGELFF.

The gene calls are TRBV5-5 and TRBJ2-3; D is ambiguous. CDR3 length equals 13 residues. Germline CDR1 reads SGHKS; CDR2 reads YYEKEE (reference sequence). V was clipped by 6 bases and J by 1 base, with 9 bases between them. This CDR3 is CASNEGGTDTQYF. CDR3 nucleotides: TGTGCCAGCAACGAAGGAGGCACAGATACGCAGTATTTT.

The chain joins TRBV28 to TRBJ1-2; 10 bases are a match to TRBD1. Trimming at V came to 4 bases and at J to 3 bases, leaving 5 bases not matched to a gene. The germline V gene encodes CDR1 MDHEN and CDR2 SYDVKM. The CDR3 runs 15 residues. Here the CDR3 DNA reads TGTGCCAGCAGTTCCCTAGGGACAGGGGACTATGGCTACACCTTC. Translated, it gives CASSSLGTGDYGYTF.

V is TRBV9 and J is TRBJ2-3; TRBD2 aligns across 10 bases. J was trimmed by 3 bases and V by 2 bases; bases with no gene match: 3. The length of the CDR3 is 15 residues. CDR1 is SGDLS and CDR2 is YYNGEE in the germline V gene. CDR3 protein: CASSVQAGGTDTQYF. In DNA form, the CDR3 reads TGTGCCAGCAGCGTTCAAGCGGGGGGGACAGATACGCAGTATTTT.

The J gene is TRBJ2-2, the V gene TRBV7-9, with D perhaps TRBD1 (5 bases). Germline CDR1 and CDR2: SEHNR and FQNEAQ (reference sequence). Trimming took 2 bases from V and 0 from J, leaving 7 bases between them. The CDR3 is made up of 15 amino acids. CDR3 coding DNA: TGTGCCAGCAGCTTAAAGACAGCGAACACCGGGGAGCTGTTTTTT. The encoded protein is CASSLKTANTGELFF.

This clone was recorded once. The rearrangement joins TRBV19 to TRBJ1-2, with unresolved D. Trimming cost V 3 bases and J 6 bases, with 11 bases left between them. From germline, CDR1 is LNHDA and CDR2 SQIVND (reference sequence). The CDR3 extends over 13 amino acids. The CDR3 region has the DNA TGTGCCAGTAGTATCATGGCCGGGAATGGCTACACCTTC. Protein sequence: CASSIMAGNGYTF.

The chain is built from TRBV14 and TRBJ1-2; 8 nucleotides line up with TRBD1. The trim removed 0 bases at V and 13 bases at J, leaving 10 bases unmatched. This CDR3 comprises 14 residues. Germline assignment: CDR1 SGHDN and CDR2 FVKESK. For the CDR3, the DNA is TGTGCCAGCAGCCAAGATCGGACAGGGAAAGCGGGCACCTTC. It is translated as CASSQDRTGKAGTF.

Concerning this clone: One junction end does not reproduce the germline sequence, and a read error may be involved. The V gene is TRBV20-1, the J gene TRBJ2-3, with D uncertain. The CDR3 sequence is 10 residues long. Looked up from germline, CDR1 is DFQATT and CDR2 is SNEGSKA (reference sequence). The CDR3 region has the DNA TGCAGTTCTAGCACAGATACGCAGTATTTT. Translating it yields CSSSTDTQYF.

V usage is TRBV14 and J usage is TRBJ2-7, with 7 bases matching TRBD1. With V trimmed by 5 bases and J by 2 bases, 3 bases remained unmatched. Germline V lookup: CDR1 SGHDN, CDR2 FVKESK. The CDR3 is made up of 13 amino acids. CDR3 in amino acids: CASSFTGAYEQYF. The CDR3 nucleotides read TGTGCCAGCAGCTTTACAGGGGCCTACGAGCAGTACTTC.

The sample holds a few counts of this clone. The chain combines TRBV4-1 with TRBJ1-1; D remains unclear. The CDR3 spans 15 residues. V was pared by 4 bases and J by 1 base, with 13 bases between. The germline gives CDR1 MGHRA, CDR2 YSYEKL. Here the CDR3 DNA reads TGCGCCAGCAGCCTGCGGGCAAATGGGAACACTGAAGCTTTCTTT. Translated, it gives CASSLRANGNTEAFF.

The genes are TRBV25-1 and TRBJ2-3; D not resolved. Germline CDR1 is MGHDK and CDR2 is SYGVNS. There are 13 residues in the CDR3. Trimming stripped 6 bases from V and 6 bases from J, with 13 bases between. The CDR3 spells CASSREPRDTQYF. CDR3 nucleotides: TGTGCCAGCAGCAGAGAGCCGAGGGATACGCAGTATTTT.

The chain employs TRBV4-2 and TRBJ2-2; 12 bases fit TRBD2. V lost 4 bases and J lost 6; bases outside the gene matches: 6. The CDR3 has 16 residues. Germline CDR1 reads LGHNA; CDR2 reads YNFKEQ. CDR3 coding DNA: TGTGCCAGCAGCCCCGGACTAGCGGGGTTTTCCGGGGAGCTGTTTTTT. It translates to CASSPGLAGFSGELFF.

The genes are TRBV7-9 and TRBJ1-6; TRBD1 matches at 10 bases. Trimming took 5 bases from V and 8 from J; bases not matched to a gene: 3. CDR1 and CDR2 from the germline V gene are SEHNR and FQNEAQ (reference sequence). This CDR3 has 14 residues. CDR3 protein: CASSGTGVYSPLHF. The CDR3 nucleotides read TGTGCCAGCAGCGGGACAGGGGTTTATTCACCCCTCCACTTT.

This chain links TRBV28 with TRBJ1-6; D is uncertain. Germline CDR1 and CDR2: MDHEN and SYDVKM. V gave up 2 bases and J gave up 5 bases, with 7 bases separating them. This CDR3 has 14 amino acids. Here the CDR3 DNA reads TGTGCCAGCAGTTTAGAACGGGATAATTCACCCCTCCACTTT. This translates into CASSLERDNSPLHF.

This rearrangement joins TRBV6-6 to TRBJ1-1, with D possibly being TRBD1 (5 bases). This CDR3 has 13 residues. The V end lost 7 bases, the J end lost 1 base, and 10 bases lay between the germline ends. CDR1 is MNHNY and CDR2 is SVGAGI in the germline V gene (reference sequence). In DNA form, the CDR3 reads TGTGCCAGCAAGCTTGGACAGAACACTGAAGCTTTCTTT. Its protein is CASKLGQNTEAFF.

The J gene is TRBJ1-3, the V gene TRBV6-5, with a tentative D call TRBD1 (6 bases). Germline lookup yields CDR1 MNHEY and CDR2 SVGAGI. The CDR3 loop spans 14 amino acids. Between the trimmed V and J ends, which lost 2 bases and 3 bases, there was a span of 8 bases. This CDR3 reads CASSYKGVGNTIYF. The CDR3 DNA is TGTGCCAGCAGTTACAAGGGGGTTGGAAACACCATATATTTT.

V usage is TRBV25-1 and J usage is TRBJ1-1; weak D call: TRBD1 (6 bases). V was cut by 8 bases and J by 7 bases, with 14 bases left in between. The CDR3 is made up of 12 amino acids. Germline V CDR1 and CDR2: MGHDK, SYGVNS. The CDR3 loop reads CASGTGIGEAFF. For the CDR3, the DNA is TGTGCCAGCGGCACAGGGATCGGTGAAGCTTTCTTT.

J is TRBJ1-5 and V is TRBV10-3; 10 bases are a match to TRBD1. The CDR3 is 14 residues long. The V segment lost 10 bases and the J segment 6 bases; nucleotides outside the gene matches: 9. Germline V gene sequence: CDR1 ENHRY, CDR2 SYGVKD. CDR3 protein: CATSPGQGSQPQHF. In DNA form, the CDR3 reads TGTGCCACCAGCCCGGGACAGGGGAGTCAGCCCCAGCATTTT.

The chain has TRBV7-9 and TRBJ1-1; 8 nucleotides line up with TRBD1. Germline values: CDR1 SEHNR, CDR2 FQNEAQ (reference sequence). V shed 5 bases and J 2 bases; nucleotides not matched to a gene: 10. The CDR3 consists of 16 residues. The CDR3 DNA reads TGTGCCAGCAGCCAGACAGGGGACGCATTCAACACTGAAGCTTTCTTT. Protein product: CASSQTGDAFNTEAFF.

The chain employs TRBV5-1 and TRBJ2-3; tentative D call: TRBD1 (6 bases). V gave up 0 bases and J gave up 0 bases, with 14 bases separating them. The CDR3 is 17 residues long. Looked up from germline, CDR1 is SGHRS and CDR2 is YFSETQ. The DNA of the CDR3 is TGCGCCAGCAGCTTGGGACTGGGGACATTTAGCACAGATACGCAGTATTTT. Its translation: CASSLGLGTFSTDTQYF.